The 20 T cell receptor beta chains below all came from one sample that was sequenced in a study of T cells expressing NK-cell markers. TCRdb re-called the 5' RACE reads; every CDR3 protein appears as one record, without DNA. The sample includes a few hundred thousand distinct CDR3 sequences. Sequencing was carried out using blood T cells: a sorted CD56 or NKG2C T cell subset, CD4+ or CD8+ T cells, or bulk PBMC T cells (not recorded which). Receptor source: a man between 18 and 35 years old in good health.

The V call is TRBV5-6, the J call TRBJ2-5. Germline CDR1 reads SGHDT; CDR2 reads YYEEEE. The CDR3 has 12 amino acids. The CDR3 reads CASSLVQETQYF.

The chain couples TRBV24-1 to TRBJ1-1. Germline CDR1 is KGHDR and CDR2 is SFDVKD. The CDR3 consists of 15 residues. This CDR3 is CATRGGNSPNTEAFF.

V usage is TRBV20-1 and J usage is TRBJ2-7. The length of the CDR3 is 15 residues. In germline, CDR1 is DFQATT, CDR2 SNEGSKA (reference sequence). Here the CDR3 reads CSARDPGQGTYEQYF.

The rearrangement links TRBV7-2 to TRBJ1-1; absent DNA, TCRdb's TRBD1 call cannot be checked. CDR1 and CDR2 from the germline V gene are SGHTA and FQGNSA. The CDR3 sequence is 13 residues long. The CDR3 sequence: CASSRAGATEAFF.

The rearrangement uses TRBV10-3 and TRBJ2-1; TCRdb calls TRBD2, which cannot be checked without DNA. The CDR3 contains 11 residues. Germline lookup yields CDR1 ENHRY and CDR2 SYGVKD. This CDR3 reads CAGGEYNEQFF.

CDR3 sequence reads: CASSLNGGSRSDTQYF. The rearrangement joins TRBV12-3 or TRBV12-4 to TRBJ2-3; the TCRdb D gene call, TRBD2, has no DNA to confirm it. The CDR3 is 16 amino acids.

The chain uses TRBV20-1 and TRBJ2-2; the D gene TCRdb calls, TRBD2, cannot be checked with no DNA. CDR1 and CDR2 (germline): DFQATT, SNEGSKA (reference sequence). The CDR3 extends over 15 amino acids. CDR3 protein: CSARSRRERGGELFF.

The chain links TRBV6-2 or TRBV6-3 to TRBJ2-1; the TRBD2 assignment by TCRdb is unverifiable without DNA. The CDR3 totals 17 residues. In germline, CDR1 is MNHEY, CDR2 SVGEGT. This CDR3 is CASSYSRGLALANEQFF.

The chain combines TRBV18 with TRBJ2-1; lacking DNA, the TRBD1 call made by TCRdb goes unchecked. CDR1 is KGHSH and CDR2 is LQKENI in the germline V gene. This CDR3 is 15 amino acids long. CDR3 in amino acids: CASSQTGNDYNEQFF.

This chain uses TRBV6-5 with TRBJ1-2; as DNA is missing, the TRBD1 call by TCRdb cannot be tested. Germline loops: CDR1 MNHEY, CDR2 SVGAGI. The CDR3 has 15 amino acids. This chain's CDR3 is CASSYITGGHYGYTF.

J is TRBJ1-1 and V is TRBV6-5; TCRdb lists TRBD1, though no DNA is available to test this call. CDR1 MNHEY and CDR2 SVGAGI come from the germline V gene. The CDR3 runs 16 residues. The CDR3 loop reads CASSYRLRRGGTEAFF.

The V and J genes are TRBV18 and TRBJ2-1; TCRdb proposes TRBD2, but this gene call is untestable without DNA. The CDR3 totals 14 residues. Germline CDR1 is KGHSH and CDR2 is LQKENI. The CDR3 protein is CASSPQDWTNEQFF.

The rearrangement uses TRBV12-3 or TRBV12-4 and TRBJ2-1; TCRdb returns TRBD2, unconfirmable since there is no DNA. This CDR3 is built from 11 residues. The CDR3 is CASSYTGPSFF.

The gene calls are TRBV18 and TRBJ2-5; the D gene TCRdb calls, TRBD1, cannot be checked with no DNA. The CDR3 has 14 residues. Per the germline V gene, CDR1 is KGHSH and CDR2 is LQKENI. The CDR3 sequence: CASSPPSRGETQYF.

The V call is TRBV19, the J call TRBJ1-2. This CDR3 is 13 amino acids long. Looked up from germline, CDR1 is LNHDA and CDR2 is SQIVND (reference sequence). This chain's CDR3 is CASSRGLIYGYTF. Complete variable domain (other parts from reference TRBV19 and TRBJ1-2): DGGITQSPKYLFRKEGQNVTLSCEQNLNHDAMYWYRQDPGQGLRLIYYSQIVNDFQKGDIAEGYSVSREKKESFPLTVTSAQKNPTAFYLCASSRGLIYGYTFGSGTRLTVV.

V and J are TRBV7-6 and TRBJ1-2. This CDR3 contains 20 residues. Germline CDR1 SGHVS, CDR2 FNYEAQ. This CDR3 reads CASSSYPTLRRQTANYGYTF.

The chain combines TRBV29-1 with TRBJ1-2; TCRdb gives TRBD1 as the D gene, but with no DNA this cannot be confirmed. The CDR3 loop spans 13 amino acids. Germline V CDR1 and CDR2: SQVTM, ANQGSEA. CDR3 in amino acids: CSVLPGWVYGYTF.

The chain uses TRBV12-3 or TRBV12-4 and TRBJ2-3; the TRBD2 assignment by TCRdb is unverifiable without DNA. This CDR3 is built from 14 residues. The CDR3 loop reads CASTGTSVTDTQYF.

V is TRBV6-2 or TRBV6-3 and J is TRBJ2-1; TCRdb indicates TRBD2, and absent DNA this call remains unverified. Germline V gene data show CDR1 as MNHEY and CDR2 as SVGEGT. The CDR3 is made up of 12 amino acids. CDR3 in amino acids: CASSYSSGERFF.

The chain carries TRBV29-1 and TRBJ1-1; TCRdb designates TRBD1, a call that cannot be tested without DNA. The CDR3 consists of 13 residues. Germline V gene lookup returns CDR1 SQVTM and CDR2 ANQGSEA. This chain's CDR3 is CSVEIQVNTEAFF. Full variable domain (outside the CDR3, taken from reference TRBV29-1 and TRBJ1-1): SAVISQKPSRDICQRGTSLTIQCQVDSQVTMMFWYRQQPGQSLTLIATANQGSEATYESGFVIDKFPISRPNLTFSTLTVSNMSPEDSSIYLCSVEIQVNTEAFFGQGTRLTVV.